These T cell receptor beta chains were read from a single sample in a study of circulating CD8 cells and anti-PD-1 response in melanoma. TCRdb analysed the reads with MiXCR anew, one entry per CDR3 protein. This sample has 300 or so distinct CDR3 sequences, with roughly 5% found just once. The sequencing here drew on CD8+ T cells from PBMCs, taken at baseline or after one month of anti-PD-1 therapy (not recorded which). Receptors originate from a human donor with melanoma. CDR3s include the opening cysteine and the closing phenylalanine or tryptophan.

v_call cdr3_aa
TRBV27 CASSLTSDRVKTQYF
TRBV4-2 CASSQAHFGKAVGGGARETQYF
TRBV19 CASSPGNEQFF
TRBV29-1 CSSRTGQGLNYGYTF
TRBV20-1 CSASAVRQADNEQFF
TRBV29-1 CSVVGGGGELFF
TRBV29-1 CSVEAPGPWRTEAFF
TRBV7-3 CASSLMPGAETQYF
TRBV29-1 CSVEDGTSVNEQFF
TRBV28 CASSLAGEANIQYF
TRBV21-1 CASSKDRGTGELFF
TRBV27 CASSLLRSGGLSSTDTQYF
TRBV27 CASSQDRGNIQYF
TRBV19 CASSMGPNEQFF